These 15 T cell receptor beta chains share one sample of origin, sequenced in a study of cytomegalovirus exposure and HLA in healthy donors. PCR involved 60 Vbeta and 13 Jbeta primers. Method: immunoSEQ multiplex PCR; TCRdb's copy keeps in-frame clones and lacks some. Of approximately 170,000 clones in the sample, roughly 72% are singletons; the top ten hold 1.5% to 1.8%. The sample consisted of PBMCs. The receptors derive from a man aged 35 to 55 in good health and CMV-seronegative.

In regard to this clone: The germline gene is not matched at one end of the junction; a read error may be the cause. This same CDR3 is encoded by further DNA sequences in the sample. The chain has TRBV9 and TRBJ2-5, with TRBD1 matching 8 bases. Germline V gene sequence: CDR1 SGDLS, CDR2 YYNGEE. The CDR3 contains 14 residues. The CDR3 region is CASSFTGGQETQYF. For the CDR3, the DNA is TGTGCCAGCAGCTTCACAGGGGGGCAAGAGACTCAGTACTTC.

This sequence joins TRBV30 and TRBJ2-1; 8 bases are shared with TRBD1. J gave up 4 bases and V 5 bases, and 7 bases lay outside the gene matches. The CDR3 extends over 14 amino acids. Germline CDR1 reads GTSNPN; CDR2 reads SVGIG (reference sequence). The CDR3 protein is CAWGQGGGYNEQFF. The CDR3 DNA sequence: TGTGCCTGGGGACAGGGTGGGGGATACAATGAGCAGTTCTTC. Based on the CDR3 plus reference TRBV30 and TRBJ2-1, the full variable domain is SQTIHQWPATLVQPVGSPLSLECTVEGTSNPNLYWYRQAAGRGLQLLFYSVGIGQISSEVPQNLSASRPQDRQFILSSKKLLLSDSGFYLCAWGQGGGYNEQFFGPGTRLTVL.

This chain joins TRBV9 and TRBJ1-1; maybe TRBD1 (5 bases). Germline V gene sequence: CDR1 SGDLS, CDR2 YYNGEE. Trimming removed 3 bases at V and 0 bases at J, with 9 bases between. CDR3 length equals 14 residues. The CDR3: CASSGLQVNTEAFF. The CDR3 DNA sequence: TGTGCCAGCAGCGGTTTACAGGTGAACACTGAAGCTTTCTTT.

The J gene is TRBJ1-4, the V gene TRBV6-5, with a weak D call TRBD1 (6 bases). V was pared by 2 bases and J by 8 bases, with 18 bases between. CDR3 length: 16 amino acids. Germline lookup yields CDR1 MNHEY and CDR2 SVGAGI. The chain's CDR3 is CASSYLTGGRKEKLFF. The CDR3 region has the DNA TGTGCCAGCAGTTACCTTACGGGGGGGCGGAAAGAAAAACTGTTTTTT.

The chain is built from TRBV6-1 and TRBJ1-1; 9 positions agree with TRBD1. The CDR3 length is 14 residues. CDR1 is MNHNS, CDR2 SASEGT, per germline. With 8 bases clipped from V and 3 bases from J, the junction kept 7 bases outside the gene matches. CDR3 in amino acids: CASSLTGGHTEAFF. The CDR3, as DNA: TGTGCCAGCTCCTTGACAGGGGGACACACTGAAGCTTTCTTT.

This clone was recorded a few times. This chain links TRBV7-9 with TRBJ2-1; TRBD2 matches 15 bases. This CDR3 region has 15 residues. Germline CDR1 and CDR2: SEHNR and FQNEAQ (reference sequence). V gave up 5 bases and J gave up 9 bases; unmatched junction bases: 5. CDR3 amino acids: CASSRGLAGGGEQFF. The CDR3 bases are TGTGCCAGCAGCCGTGGACTAGCGGGGGGGGGTGAGCAGTTCTTC.

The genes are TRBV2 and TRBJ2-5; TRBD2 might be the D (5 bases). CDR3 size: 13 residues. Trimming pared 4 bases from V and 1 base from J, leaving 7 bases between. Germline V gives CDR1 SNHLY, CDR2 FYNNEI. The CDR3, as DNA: TGTGCCAGCAGTGGGACTCGCCAAGAGACCCAGTACTTC. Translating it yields CASSGTRQETQYF.

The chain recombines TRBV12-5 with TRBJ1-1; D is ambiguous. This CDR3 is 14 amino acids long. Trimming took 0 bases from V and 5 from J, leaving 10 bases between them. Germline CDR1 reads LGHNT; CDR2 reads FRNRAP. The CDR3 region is CASGLVDEGTEAFF. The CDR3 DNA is TGTGCTAGTGGTTTGGTAGATGAGGGAACTGAAGCTTTCTTT.

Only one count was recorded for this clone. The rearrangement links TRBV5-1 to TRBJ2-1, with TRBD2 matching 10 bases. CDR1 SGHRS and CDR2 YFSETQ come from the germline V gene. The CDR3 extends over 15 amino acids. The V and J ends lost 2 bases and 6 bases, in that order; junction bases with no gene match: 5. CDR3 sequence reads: CASSFLAGDSNEQFF. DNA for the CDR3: TGCGCCAGCAGCTTCCTAGCGGGAGATAGCAATGAGCAGTTCTTC. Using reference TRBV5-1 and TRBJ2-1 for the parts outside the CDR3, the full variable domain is KAGVTQTPRYLIKTRGQQVTLSCSPISGHRSVSWYQQTPGQGLQFLFEYFSETQRNKGNFPGRFSGRQFSNSRSEMNVSTLELGDSALYLCASSFLAGDSNEQFFGPGTRLTVL.

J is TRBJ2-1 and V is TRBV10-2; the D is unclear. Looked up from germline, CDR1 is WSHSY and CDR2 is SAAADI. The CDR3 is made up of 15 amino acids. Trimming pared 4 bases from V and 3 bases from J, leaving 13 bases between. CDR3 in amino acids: CASSVEQIFYNEQFF. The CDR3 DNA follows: TGCGCCAGCAGTGTGGAACAGATTTTCTACAATGAGCAGTTCTTC.

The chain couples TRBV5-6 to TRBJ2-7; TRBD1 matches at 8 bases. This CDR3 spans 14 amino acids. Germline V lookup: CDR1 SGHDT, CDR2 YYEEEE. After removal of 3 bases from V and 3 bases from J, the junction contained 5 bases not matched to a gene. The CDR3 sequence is CASSYRGQGYEQYV. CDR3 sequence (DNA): TGTGCCAGCAGCTACCGAGGACAGGGCTACGAGCAGTACGTC.

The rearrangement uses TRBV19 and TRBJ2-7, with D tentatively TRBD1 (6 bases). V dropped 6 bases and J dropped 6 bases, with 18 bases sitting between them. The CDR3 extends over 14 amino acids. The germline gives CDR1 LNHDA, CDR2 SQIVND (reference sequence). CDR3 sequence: CASSPGHRLPEQYF. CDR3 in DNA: TGTGCCAGTAGCCCGGGACACCGCCTCCCCGAGCAGTACTTC.

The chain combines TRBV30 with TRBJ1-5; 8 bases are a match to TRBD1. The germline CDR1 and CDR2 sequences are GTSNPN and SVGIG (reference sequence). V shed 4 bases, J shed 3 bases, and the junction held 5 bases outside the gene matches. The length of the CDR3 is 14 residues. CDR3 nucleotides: TGTGCCTGGAAGGCAGGGGGCCCCAATCAGCCCCAGCATTTT. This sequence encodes CAWKAGGPNQPQHF.

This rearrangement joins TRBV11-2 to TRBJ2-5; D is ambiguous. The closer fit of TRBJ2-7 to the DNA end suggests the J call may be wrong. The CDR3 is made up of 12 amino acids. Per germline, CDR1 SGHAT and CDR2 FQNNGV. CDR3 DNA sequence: TGTGCCAGCAGCTTAGGCTCTGCCGAGCAGTACTTC. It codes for CASSLGSAEQYF.

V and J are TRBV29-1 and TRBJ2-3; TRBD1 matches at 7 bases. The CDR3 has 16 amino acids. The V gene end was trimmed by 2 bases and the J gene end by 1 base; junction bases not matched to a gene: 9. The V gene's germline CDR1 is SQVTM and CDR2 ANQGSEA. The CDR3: CSVEPTGTIGTDTQYF. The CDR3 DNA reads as TGCAGCGTTGAACCGACAGGGACAATTGGCACAGATACGCAGTATTTT.